Below, one TCR beta chain is given with its context. The sample comes from a study of T cells in Graves' hyperthyroidism and ophthalmopathy. Amplification targeted TCR beta CDR3 regions from RNA transcripts. First-round RT-PCR with HTBI primers amplified the TCR CDR3 region. TCRdb re-analysed the multiplex PCR reads in MiXCR, keeping a single row per CDR3 protein. This table holds hundreds of thousands of distinct CDR3 sequences, about 13% found once. The CDR3 totals 16 residues. Germline V gene lookup returns CDR1 MNHNS and CDR2 SASEGT. Trimming shortened V by 6 bases and J by 0 bases, and 12 bases separated the two germline ends. The PBMCs studied were ones that came from roughly 9.4 ml fresh peripheral blood.

The source of this sequence is a woman aged 18-29 years with Graves' hyperthyroidism. The chain joins TRBV6-1 to TRBJ2-6; the D call may be TRBD1 or TRBD2 (5 bases each). Sequenced: blood. CDR3 sequence (DNA): TGTGCCAGCAGCCGGGACCGGTACTCTGGGGCCAACGTCCTGACTTTC. Translating it yields CASSRDRYSGANVLTF.